The source of this T cell receptor beta chain is a study of CXCR3-negative and CXCR3-positive naive CD8 T cells. The authors prepared UMI-labeled TRB cDNA libraries by 5' RACE. Each CDR3 protein gets one entry in TCRdb, which reprocessed the 5' RACE reads and gives no DNA. The table lists about 86,000 distinct CDR3 sequences. A word on this clonotype: Antigen unknown.

The CDR3 totals 13 residues. Study-wide points: Higher TRB CDR3 hydrophobicity marked CXCR3-positive naive cells relative to CXCR3-negative naive cells.

This clonotype was obtained from a human donor in good health. Some clones in this sample may be carry-over from other donors' samples. The sequencing sample was made of naive CXCR3+ CD8+ T cells from blood. Subset: CD45RO-CCR7+CD27+CD95- naive CD8+ T cells expressing CXCR3 (TNR3+). The rearrangement links TRBV12-3 or TRBV12-4 to TRBJ2-1; TCRdb returns TRBD2, unconfirmable since there is no DNA. CDR3 region: CASSPPTGFEQFF.